The present entry profiles one T cell receptor beta chain with its context. Its antigen is not identified. The data belong to a study of T cell responses to AZD1222 COVID-19 vaccine. TCRdb's table, derived via immunoSEQ multiplex PCR, lists solely in-frame clones and lacks some. In the table there are fewer than 110,000 clones, roughly 90% of which are singletons. Study-wide results and caveats: Across the whole spike, CD4 TCRs peaked at regions 160-218 and 743-854. Targets within unmutated variant regions were reportedly found for nearly half of spike-specific TCRs.

The receptor's source is an adult in good health. The sequences come from peripheral blood, collected on day 0 of AZD1222 vaccination.

The CDR3 bases are TGCGCCAGCAGACCGTCGGGACAGGGGGTGGGATACGAGCAGTACTTC. It encodes CASRPSGQGVGYEQYF. The V and J genes are TRBV4-1 and TRBJ2-7; TRBD1 matches at 11 bases. CDR3 length equals 16 residues. CDR1 is MGHRA and CDR2 is YSYEKL in the germline V gene. Trimming cost V 6 bases and J 4 bases; bases outside gene matches: 11.